The 5 T cell receptor beta chains below come from one sample, sequenced in a study of patients and donors after allogeneic stem cell transplantation. MiXCR, run by TCRdb on the RT-PCR reads, gives a single entry per CDR3 protein. The sample records more than 850,000 distinct CDR3 sequences, roughly 18% being singletons. The sample was blood, either unsorted or a sorted T cell fraction (not recorded which). The receptors derive from a human donor who was either an allogeneic HSCT recipient or a stem cell or donor lymphocyte infusion donor (not recorded which). It is not recorded whose cells these are; they may come from a transplant donor.

This clonotype has more than one count but fewer than ten. V gene TRBV4-1 combines with J gene TRBJ2-7; perhaps TRBD1 as D (6 bases). This CDR3 contains 14 residues. The germline V gene has CDR1 MGHRA and CDR2 YSYEKL. The germline V and J ends were trimmed by 0 bases and 3 bases, with 9 bases remaining between them. CDR3 amino acids: CASSQDPGDYEQYF. The CDR3 nucleotides are TGCGCCAGCAGCCAAGATCCAGGGGACTACGAGCAGTACTTC.

This clonotype appeared a few times. This rearrangement joins TRBV27 to TRBJ1-4, with 7 bases identical to TRBD1. Trimming cost V 7 bases and J 2 bases; bases outside gene matches: 4. This CDR3 comprises 14 residues. Germline CDR1 reads MNHEY; CDR2 reads SMNVEV (reference sequence). Written as DNA, the CDR3 is TGTGCCAGCAAACAGGGGTCGACTAATGAAAAACTGTTTTTT. Residues: CASKQGSTNEKLFF.

The rearrangement links TRBV4-1 to TRBJ2-1; tentative D call: TRBD2 (5 bases). Trimming stripped 4 bases from V and 1 base from J, with 17 bases between. The CDR3 totals 17 residues. Per germline, CDR1 MGHRA and CDR2 YSYEKL. CDR3 in DNA: TGCGCCAGCAGCCTTCGGGATGGCAGGATGTCCTACAATGAGCAGTTCTTC. Its translation is CASSLRDGRMSYNEQFF.

The chain links TRBV6-1 to TRBJ1-2; 9 bases fit TRBD1. V lost 0 bases to trimming and J lost 14 bases; unmatched junction nucleotides: 4. This CDR3 has 12 amino acids. Germline CDR1 MNHNS, CDR2 SASEGT. CDR3 in amino acids: CASSEAGQGQTF. CDR3 sequence (DNA): TGTGCCAGCAGTGAAGCGGGACAGGGACAAACCTTC.

This clonotype was counted between two and nine times. The gene calls are TRBV12-3 or TRBV12-4 and TRBJ2-1; TRBD2 matches 8 bases. V gave up 5 bases and J gave up 7 bases; unmatched junction bases: 10. The CDR3 consists of 15 residues. CDR3 protein: CASSPRSGASNEQFF. In DNA, the CDR3 is TGTGCCAGCAGTCCCCGTAGCGGGGCCTCTAATGAGCAGTTCTTC.